This T cell receptor beta chain was captured by sequencing in a study of blood T cells in healthy people across ages (dated by TCRdb to the mid-2010s). Regarding the research as a whole: Template switching captured roughly one uniquely barcoded TCR beta cDNA molecule per two T cells in model experiments. Using deep sequencing normalized with unique cDNA molecular identifiers, the study measured how TCR beta repertoire diversity changes with age. The donors were split into four age groups: young (average 16 years), middle-aged (more than 35), aged (about 56) and long-lived (under 90). The study analyzed two additional independent replicas of 1 million unique cDNA reads from the same blood draw for two donors, one aged 18 to 29 and one aged 80 or older. Summary of the overall study and its limitations: Conclusive comparison of naive and antigen-experienced compartments was prevented by the profiling of bulk unsorted PBMCs. The CMV infection status of donors was not known, potentially confounding age-related changes in expanded clonotypes. Observed TCR beta diversity per million T cells fell roughly linearly with age, and a significant reduction was already apparent by age approximately 41. There was a strong correlation between observed TCR beta diversity and the percentage of naive T cells measured by flow cytometry. Compared with the aged group, more naive CD4+ T cells, fewer expanded clones and increased TCR diversity were shown by the long-lived group, suggesting age selection. Estimates of total diversity from one million sequenced T cells were regarded as lower bounds and underestimates.

The library was built by means of 5' RACE. For sequencing, an Illumina HiSeq 2500 was employed. A second PCR of roughly 7 to 11 cycles was run with a J-beta primer mix and a sample-barcoded 5' primer. Each TCR beta cDNA molecule received a unique molecular identifier from a template-switch 5' adaptor carrying 12 random nucleotides. At least 2.5 million CDR3-containing paired-end reads were obtained from each sample. All of the RNA was converted into first-strand cDNA using the Mint cDNA synthesis kit, with a TRBC-specific oligonucleotide serving as the primer. Following uracil-DNA glycosylase treatment, all cDNA underwent a first 18-cycle PCR with the universal primers M1SS and BC2_uni_R. The authors processed their data as follows. Each sample was normalized by randomly selecting 1 million high-quality reads, each carrying a distinct molecular identifier. Reads with shared molecular identifiers were discarded instead of being binned into consensus sequences. MiTCR, with a Q25 quality threshold and the strictest error-elimination algorithm, was used for CDR3 identification, clonotype clustering and error correction. A nonparametric unseen species model with Euler transformation was used to estimate a lower bound on total TCR beta diversity. The public reads were run again by TCRdb, first through fastp at Q25 and then through MiXCR, and only productive beta chains were kept. Merged by CDR3 protein, the rows form single entries marked with the most common genes and DNA. TCRdb, not the original authors, processed these V and J calls. The sample table shows around 800,000 distinct CDR3 sequences, and roughly 24% are seen once. In total, the top ten clones hold 3% of the sample.

As to this clonotype: Its antigen has not been determined. Base qualities are not at hand, and no much larger clone is one base apart.

The germline V gene yields SGDLS for CDR1 and YYNGEE for CDR2. From cysteine to phenylalanine, the CDR3 is 14 amino acids long. Here the CDR3 DNA is all that survives: 42 bases in frame from base 1. Trimming takes 4 bases from V and 1 base from J, and the germline ends sit 11 bases apart. The 39 donors, aged roughly 6 to 90 years, were systemically healthy Caucasian individuals from Russia. Ten milliliters of peripheral blood were drawn from each donor into EDTA-treated Vacutainer tubes. Ficoll-Paque density-gradient centrifugation was used to isolate PBMCs, with at least 6.5 million per sample. Trizol reagent was used to extract total RNA from PBMCs, with at least 6 micrograms per sample. Naive CD45RAhigh/CD27high T cell percentages were measured by flow cytometry on a PBMC aliquot from every donor. The same data also went into a second study, on T cells of mothers and their children. From the second report: Nine systemically healthy Caucasian individuals, comprising three mothers and their six children, were included as donors. cDNA synthesis used all of the extracted RNA, with around 1.6 ug of RNA in each 15 ul reaction. In the second PCR, sample barcodes and 2-4 random nucleotides were introduced via the M1S primer. Each mother yielded over 10 million TCR beta CDR3 reads and each child 2.5 million to 3 million reads. Thymic selection similarly shapes TCR recombination output in related and unrelated pairs, with minor effect from inherited differences. Normalized repertoire overlap was always slightly but never significantly higher in related than unrelated mother-child pairs. Persistent microchimeric T cell clones were not detected, at a sensitivity of approximately 100 clones per million clonotypes. The study used deep NGS to compare TCR beta repertoires of mothers and children, seeking features distinguishing related mother-child pairs from unrelated individuals. On average, the children were roughly 10 +/- 4 years old, while the mothers were roughly 36 +/- 4 years old. After adapter ligation was performed with NEBNext reagents, the libraries were sequenced on an Illumina HiSeq 2000 with 100+100 nt paired-end reads. Mother and child libraries were prepared a month apart and sequenced in separate runs to prevent cross-contamination. For each donor, somewhere between roughly 450,000 and 2,000,000 distinct TCR beta clonotypes were identified. Naive TCR beta clonotypes were estimated from low-frequency clonotypes matched to each donor's FACS-determined naive share, without sorting.

This clonotype was obtained from a boy aged 5-17 years in good health. The specimen sequenced was blood. The chain is assembled from TRBV9 and TRBJ1-1, with a tentative D gene TRBD1 over 5 matching bases. The nucleotides read TGTGCCAGCAGCTTGGGACGGACGAACACTGAAGCTTTCTTT. This codes for CASSLGRTNTEAFF.